This TCR beta chain is drawn from a study of cytomegalovirus exposure and HLA in healthy donors. Study-wide results and limits: Earlier analysis looked at TCR beta V segments, and most were productive about 90% or about 30% of the time. Among the most significant clusters, several appeared linked to common viral pathogens in a later analysis. The likely explanation for a cluster of highly shared sequence variants was sequencing artifact.

The CDR3 is 15 residues long. Germline CDR1 ENHRY, CDR2 SYGVKD. V dropped 0 bases and J dropped 5; count of bases not matched to a gene: 6. Vbeta (60) and Jbeta (13) primers were used in the PCR. Using immunoSEQ multiplex PCR, the repertoire was profiled, and TCRdb retains in-frame clones only, with some absent. The sample has approximately 100,000 clones, around 81% seen once. Of note for this clone: Its antigen remains unidentified.

The TCR was taken from a young man in good health and CMV-seronegative. The gene calls are TRBV10-3 and TRBJ2-7; 8 bases line up with TRBD1. The specimen sequenced was PBMCs. The CDR3 bases are TGTGCCATCAGTGAGTCTGGACAGGGCTCACACGAGCAGTACTTC. It translates to CAISESGQGSHEQYF.